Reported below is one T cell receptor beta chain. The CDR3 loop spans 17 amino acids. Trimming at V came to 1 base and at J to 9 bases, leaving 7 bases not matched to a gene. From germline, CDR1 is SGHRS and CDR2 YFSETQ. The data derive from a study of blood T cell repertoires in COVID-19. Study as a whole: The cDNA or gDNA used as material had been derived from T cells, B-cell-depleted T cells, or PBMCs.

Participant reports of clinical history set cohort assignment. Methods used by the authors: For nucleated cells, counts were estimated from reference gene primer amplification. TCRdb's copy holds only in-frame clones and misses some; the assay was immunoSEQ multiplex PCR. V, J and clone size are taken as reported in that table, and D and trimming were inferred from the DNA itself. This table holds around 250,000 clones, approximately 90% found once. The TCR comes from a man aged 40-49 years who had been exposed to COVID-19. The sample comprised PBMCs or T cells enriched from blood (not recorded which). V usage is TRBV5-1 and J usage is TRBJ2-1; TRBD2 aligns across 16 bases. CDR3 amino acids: CASSLRSGTSGRAEQFF. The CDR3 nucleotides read TGCGCCAGCAGCTTGAGGTCGGGGACTAGCGGGAGGGCTGAGCAGTTCTTC.